This is a list of T cell receptor beta chains from one sample in a study of Ad26.COV2.S vaccination and SARS-CoV-2 variants. This table comes from immunoSEQ multiplex PCR, and its TCRdb copy is limited to in-frame clones, with some not included. Of more than 300,000 clones listed, 86% are singletons. The input for sequencing was peripheral blood, taken in a trial of Ad26.COV2.S vaccine versus placebo. The receptors stem from a person between 18 and 65 years old who received the Ad26.COV2.S COVID-19 vaccine or a placebo. Each CDR3 is given with its conserved first and last residue. D genes are given only for firm matches. Some rows mark clone size as missing; the rest say once, few, many or name a class of expanded clone.

. TRBJ1-1 TRBV2 . CASLKNTEAFF TGTGCCAGCCTGAAGAACACTGAAGCTTTCTTT
few TRBJ1-2 TRBV5-1 . CASSLGDATRGYTF TGCGCCAGCAGCTTGGGGGACGCTACGCGAGGCTACACCTTC
. TRBJ2-2 TRBV3-1/TRBV3-2 . CASSHPPGELFF TGTGCCAGCAGCCACCCCCCCGGGGAGCTGTTTTTT
. TRBJ1-2 TRBV9 . CASSPVVLGVRYGYTF TGTGCCAGCAGCCCGGTTGTCCTTGGGGTCCGCTATGGCTACACCTTC
. TRBJ1-3 TRBV6-5 . CASTDPGLGDTIYF TGTGCCAGCACCGACCCTGGGCTGGGGGACACCATATATTTT
. TRBJ2-3 TRBV4-1 . CASSQGKVTDTQYF TGCGCCAGCAGCCAAGGAAAAGTAACAGATACGCAGTATTTT
. TRBJ2-1 TRBV15 TRBD1 CATSPQTGGYNEQFF TGTGCCACCAGCCCCCAGACAGGGGGGTACAATGAGCAGTTCTTC
. TRBJ1-1 TRBV19 TRBD1 CASSITGEDTEAFF TGTGCCAGTAGTATTACAGGGGAAGACACTGAAGCTTTCTTT
. TRBJ2-1 TRBV27 TRBD1 CASSQGQGHYNEQFF TGTGCCAGCAGTCAGGGACAGGGACACTACAATGAGCAGTTCTTC
many TRBJ1-6 TRBV4-3 . CASSQEAPGSSYNSPLHF TGCGCCAGCAGCCAAGAGGCCCCAGGGAGCTCCTATAATTCACCCCTCCACTTT
. TRBJ1-4 TRBV6-4 . CASSDLKLFF TGTGCCAGCAGTGACCTAAAACTGTTTTTT
. TRBJ1-6 TRBV7-3 . CASSLAGLDSPLHF TGTGCCAGCAGCCTGGCAGGGTTGGATTCACCCCTCCACTTT
. TRBJ2-5 TRBV3-1/TRBV3-2 . CASSYRTPLQETQYF TGTGCCAGCAGCTACCGGACTCCGCTCCAAGAGACCCAGTACTTC
. TRBJ1-6 TRBV3-1/TRBV3-2 . CASSQDRASPLHF TGTGCCAGCAGCCAAGATCGGGCTTCACCCCTCCACTTT
. TRBJ1-2 TRBV7-9 . CASSPTGGAYGYTF TGTGCCAGCAGCCCCACCGGCGGGGCCTATGGCTACACCTTC
. TRBJ2-1 TRBV10-3 TRBD2 CASQVGGASSSYNEQFF TGTGCCTCCCAAGTCGGGGGGGCCTCGAGCTCCTACAATGAGCAGTTCTTC
. TRBJ2-3 TRBV7-2 . CASSLVAGTDTQYF TGTGCCAGCAGCTTAGTAGCTGGCACAGATACGCAGTATTTT
. TRBJ1-1 TRBV9 . CASSVSVGADTEAFF TGTGCCAGCAGCGTATCCGTGGGGGCGGACACTGAAGCTTTCTTT
. TRBJ2-1 TRBV20-1 TRBD2 CSASRTSGGHEQFF TGCAGTGCTAGTCGGACTAGCGGGGGCCATGAGCAGTTCTTC
once TRBJ2-1 TRBV10-3 TRBD2 CAISGFPRTSGGLLF TGTGCCATCAGTGGTTTCCCGAGGACTAGCGGGGGCCTTCTCTTC
. TRBJ2-7 TRBV4-3 TRBD1 CASSQFDRGGYYEQYF TGCGCCAGCAGCCAATTCGACAGGGGGGGATACTACGAGCAGTACTTC
. TRBJ2-1 TRBV7-8 . CASSLGSVTLKFF TGTGCCAGCAGCTTAGGTTCGGTGACGTTGAAGTTCTTC
. TRBJ2-2 TRBV18 . CASSPEMARRDTGELFF TGTGCCAGCTCCCCCGAAATGGCCCGGCGGGACACCGGGGAGCTGTTTTTT
. TRBJ2-3 TRBV18 TRBD1 CASSPPGDRSTDTQYF TGTGCCAGCTCACCACCCGGGGACAGATCCACAGATACGCAGTATTTT
once TRBJ2-1 TRBV4-1 TRBD2 CASSQEGPIAGGVYNEQFF TGCGCCAGCAGCCAAGAGGGCCCTATAGCGGGGGGTGTCTACAATGAGCAGTTCTTC
. TRBJ2-2 TRBV7-2 TRBD1 CASSAGDRYTGELFF TGTGCCAGCAGCGCCGGGGACAGATACACCGGGGAGCTGTTTTTT
. TRBJ1-1 TRBV18 . CASSPRRGELGTEAFF TGTGCCAGCTCACCACGAAGAGGAGAATTAGGCACTGAAGCTTTCTTT
. TRBJ1-6 TRBV5-4 . CASSVRAPGSPLHF TGTGCCAGCAGCGTCCGGGCCCCCGGTTCACCCCTCCACTTT
once TRBJ2-2 TRBV10-3 . CAISERQQQYTGELFF TGTGCCATCAGTGAGAGGCAACAGCAATACACCGGGGAGCTGTTTTTT
. TRBJ1-3 TRBV11-2 TRBD1 CASNTGTGKSSGNTIYF TGTGCCAGCAACACAGGGACAGGGAAAAGCTCTGGAAACACCATATATTTT
. TRBJ2-2 TRBV19 TRBD1 CASSIEDRLNTGELFF TGTGCCAGTAGTATAGAGGACAGGCTGAACACCGGGGAGCTGTTTTTT
few TRBJ2-2 TRBV7-2 . CASSPRVGGPTGELFF TGTGCCAGCAGCCCGAGGGTGGGGGGGCCCACCGGGGAGCTGTTTTTT
. TRBJ2-1 TRBV5-4 TRBD2 CASSRITSGGYNEQFF TGTGCCAGCAGCCGAATCACTAGCGGGGGGTACAATGAGCAGTTCTTC
. TRBJ2-2 TRBV4-2 . CASSRGLDTGELFF TGTGCCAGCAGCCGAGGACTCGACACCGGGGAGCTGTTTTTT
once TRBJ1-2 TRBV5-4 . CASSPSVERGYTF TGTGCCAGCAGCCCCTCCGTGGAAAGGGGCTACACCTTC
. TRBJ2-3 TRBV5-1 . CASRTSSPDTQYF TGCGCCAGCAGAACCAGTAGTCCAGATACGCAGTATTTT
. TRBJ2-1 TRBV7-2 TRBD2 CASSLVGTSGGASYNEQFF TGTGCCAGCAGCTTAGTAGGGACTAGCGGGGGGGCTTCCTACAATGAGCAGTTCTTC
. TRBJ2-3 TRBV5-4 . CASTEVEGTDTQYF TGTGCCAGCACCGAGGTGGAGGGCACAGATACGCAGTATTTT
. TRBJ1-2 TRBV6-2/TRBV6-3 . CASSSSGLYGYTF TGTGCCAGCAGTTCCTCGGGCCTCTATGGCTACACCTTC
few TRBJ2-7 TRBV29-1 TRBD1 CSVAPGQSNPYEQYF TGCAGCGTTGCCCCGGGACAGTCCAACCCCTACGAGCAGTACTTC
. TRBJ2-7 TRBV15 TRBD2 CATSRGGAGGNYEQYF TGTGCCACCAGCAGAGGGGGAGCGGGGGGAAACTACGAGCAGTACTTC
. TRBJ2-1 TRBV18 . CASSLPTRDEQFF TGTGCCAGCTCACTACCGACTAGGGATGAGCAGTTCTTC
. TRBJ1-1 TRBV5-6 . CASSLAGTYMNTEAFF TGTGCCAGCAGCTTGGCCGGGACTTACATGAACACTGAAGCTTTCTTT
. TRBJ1-2 TRBV25-1 TRBD1 CASSEQNTGGWNYGYTF TGTGCCAGCAGTGAGCAAAATACAGGGGGGTGGAACTATGGCTACACCTTC
. TRBJ1-4 TRBV19 . CASSTGLKATNEKLFF TGTGCCAGTAGTACTGGACTGAAGGCAACTAATGAAAAACTGTTTTTT
. TRBJ1-2 TRBV6-5 . CASPSPGQSDYGYTF TGTGCCAGCCCGTCTCCGGGGCAGAGTGACTATGGCTACACCTTC
. TRBJ1-2 TRBV30 TRBD1 CAWSRGIDREDGYTF TGTGCCTGGAGCCGGGGGATTGACAGGGAGGATGGCTACACCTTC